The T cell receptor (beta chain) described here comes from a study of a mutant IDH1 vaccine in newly diagnosed glioma. Study as a whole: The treated group averaged about 41 years old and was about 60% male, approximately 38% female. Patients' prior therapy spanned radiotherapy, temozolomide, or both; most underwent both.

Noted time point: baseline, week 1 (first vaccination visit). Treatment: pre-vaccination baseline after standard-of-care therapy. Each of the donors came in with new WHO grade 3 or 4 astrocytomas that were IDH1-mutant and ATRX-lost. Sequenced by immunoSEQ multiplex PCR; TCRdb stores in-frame clones only, minus some. The data contain approximately 92,000 clones, roughly 80% of them singletons. The germline V gene has CDR1 SNHLY and CDR2 FYNNEI. The CDR3 extends over 13 amino acids. Trimming took off 6 bases at V and 8 bases at J, with 16 bases between the two ends. The rearrangement joins TRBV2 to TRBJ1-2; D uncertain. The clonotype was recovered from a woman between 45 and 65 years old with glioma. The input for sequencing was PBMCs, taken from a glioma patient treated with radiotherapy, temozolomide or both. CDR3 region: CASSFSRTQGYTF. For the CDR3, the DNA is TGTGCCAGCAGCTTTTCCAGGACGCAAGGCTACACCTTC.